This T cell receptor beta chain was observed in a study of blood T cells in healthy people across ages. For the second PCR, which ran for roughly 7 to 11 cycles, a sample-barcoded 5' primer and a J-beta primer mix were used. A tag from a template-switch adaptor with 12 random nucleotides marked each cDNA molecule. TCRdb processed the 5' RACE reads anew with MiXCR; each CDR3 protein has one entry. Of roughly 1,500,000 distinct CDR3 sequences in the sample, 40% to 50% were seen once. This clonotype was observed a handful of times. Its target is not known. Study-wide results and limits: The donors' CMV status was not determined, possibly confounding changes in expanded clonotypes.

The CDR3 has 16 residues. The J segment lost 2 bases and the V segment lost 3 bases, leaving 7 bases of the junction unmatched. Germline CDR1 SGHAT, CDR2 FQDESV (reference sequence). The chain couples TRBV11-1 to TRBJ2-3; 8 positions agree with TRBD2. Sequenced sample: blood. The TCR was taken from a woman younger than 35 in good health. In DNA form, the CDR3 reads TGTGCCAGCAGCTTCCGCCCAGCGGGAGTCACAGATACGCAGTATTTT. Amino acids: CASSFRPAGVTDTQYF.